This TCR beta chain stems from a study of shared clonotypes between healthy human individuals. Study information: CD4 naive cells filled three plates per donor, CD4 memory three, CD8 naive two and CD8 memory one.

Profiling relied on immunoSEQ multiplex PCR, and the TCRdb table lists in-frame clones only, not all of them. The table has more than 550,000 clones, roughly 91% seen once; the top ten hold 34%. As concerns this clone: Its specificity is unknown.

Trimming took 3 bases from V and 4 from J, leaving 13 bases between them. The CDR3 is 14 residues long. Germline V gene sequence: CDR1 SGDLS, CDR2 YYNGEE. Study outcomes and limitations: A generally larger estimated richness was seen in naive subsets than in memory subsets. The rarefaction results pointed to incomplete sorted-subset sequencing despite large depth.

This receptor was taken from a man aged 18 to 30 in good health. Some clones in this sample may be carry-over from other donors' samples. This chain uses TRBV9 with TRBJ1-2, with D perhaps matching TRBD1 (6 bases). The sample taken for sequencing was memory CD8+ T cells from PBMCs. Sample subset: CD45RO+ cells pooled with CCR7-negative TemRA cells. The CDR3 DNA reads as TGTGCCAGCAGCGCCGGGGGGCAGTCCTATGGCTACACCTTC. Translated: CASSAGGQSYGYTF. Full variable domain (outside the CDR3, taken from reference TRBV9 and TRBJ1-2): DSGVTQTPKHLITATGQRVTLRCSPRSGDLSVYWYQQSLDQGLQFLIQYYNGEERAKGNILERFSAQQFPDLHSELNLSSLELGDSALYFCASSAGGQSYGYTFGSGTRLTVV.